Listed here are 16 T cell receptor beta chains from one sample, sequenced in a study of beta chain features in type 1 diabetes (dated by TCRdb to the late 2010s). Library construction relied on the immunoSEQ multiplex PCR assay. The entire amount of isolated RNA was reverse transcribed using the High Capacity cDNA Reverse Transcription Kit, so the sequenced TCRB transcripts were expressed ones. Not all clones reach the TCRdb copy of this immuneACCESS table, which keeps in-frame sequences only. Checked studies attribute under half of the gap to unresolved V genes and leave the rest unexplained. The sample table contains 300,000 to 450,000 clones; only one count was recorded for around 12% of them. The biggest ten clones account for 0.0095% to 0.012% of the sample. Study-wide conclusions, independent of this receptor: In all four CD4+ subsets, TCRB CDR3 length was moderately but significantly shorter in type 1 diabetes patients.

What these receptors recognize is not known. The sample consisted of naive CD4+ T cells from blood. Taken with the paper, the label for cell subset or site translates to: true naive CD4+ T cells. Receptors were obtained from a woman younger than 35 with type 1 diabetes.

This clone was seen only a few times. This rearrangement joins TRBV15 to TRBJ1-1, with 7 bases aligning to TRBD1. The CDR3 totals 15 residues. The J segment lost 7 bases and the V segment lost 5 bases, leaving 13 bases of the junction unmatched. CDR1 and CDR2 (germline): LNHNV, YYDKDF (reference sequence). CDR3 in amino acids: CATSLPGTAILEAFF. The CDR3 DNA is TGTGCCACCAGCCTCCCTGGGACAGCTATCCTTGAAGCTTTCTTT.

The chain recombines TRBV18 with TRBJ2-7, with D uncertain. Looked up from germline, CDR1 is KGHSH and CDR2 is LQKENI. V was pared by 1 base and J by 2 bases, with 9 bases between. This CDR3 spans 14 amino acids. CDR3 coding DNA: TGTGCCAGCTCACCACTAGACGGAGCCTACGAGCAGTACTTC. This codes for CASSPLDGAYEQYF.

J is TRBJ1-4 and V is TRBV7-9; D ambiguous. The CDR3 has 14 amino acids. V was pared by 10 bases and J by 8 bases, with 20 bases between. Germline loops: CDR1 SEHNR, CDR2 FQNEAQ (reference sequence). CDR3 in amino acids: CATRPLGDTEKLFF. CDR3 sequence (DNA): TGTGCCACCCGACCCCTGGGAGATACGGAAAAACTGTTTTTT.

This clone was recorded a few times. The J gene is TRBJ2-6, the V gene TRBV30; 7 bases line up with TRBD2. Germline V gene sequence: CDR1 GTSNPN, CDR2 SVGIG (reference sequence). The V and J ends lost 8 bases and 3 bases, in that order; junction bases with no gene match: 4. This CDR3 has 13 residues. This CDR3 reads CAGGVGGANVLTF. CDR3 DNA sequence: TGTGCCGGGGGGGTCGGTGGGGCCAACGTCCTGACTTTC.

The chain uses TRBV2 and TRBJ2-7, with a tentative D call TRBD1 (6 bases). Per germline, CDR1 SNHLY and CDR2 FYNNEI. This CDR3 is 12 amino acids long. V lost 6 bases, J lost 2 bases, and 8 bases lay in between. The CDR3 DNA reads as TGTGCCAGCAGCGGACAGCCCTACGAGCAGTACTTC. Translated, it gives CASSGQPYEQYF.

The chain employs TRBV10-3 and TRBJ2-5, with D maybe TRBD2 (5 bases). This CDR3 spans 12 amino acids. Trimming shortened V by 9 bases and J by 0 bases, and 8 bases separated the two germline ends. CDR1 ENHRY and CDR2 SYGVKD come from the germline V gene. CDR3: CAMSGNQETQYF. CDR3 DNA: TGTGCCATGAGCGGAAACCAAGAGACCCAGTACTTC.

This clone was observed a few times. The chain combines TRBV2 with TRBJ2-2; 8 bases align to TRBD2. Losses at the gene ends were 8 bases for V and 4 bases for J; bases not matched to a gene: 6. The CDR3 totals 14 residues. Germline CDR1 is SNHLY and CDR2 is FYNNEI. CDR3 region: CASRLASPTGELFF. The CDR3 DNA sequence: TGTGCCAGCCGACTAGCGAGTCCCACCGGGGAGCTGTTTTTT.

This clone was picked up a small number of times. The chain uses TRBV6-5 and TRBJ1-1, with TRBD1 as a possible D gene (6 bases). Trimming stripped 5 bases from V and 8 bases from J, with 18 bases between. The CDR3 is 14 amino acids. CDR1 is MNHEY, CDR2 SVGAGI, per germline. The CDR3 is CASSRRGIGREAFF. The DNA of the CDR3 is TGTGCCAGCAGTCGCAGGGGTATTGGTCGGGAAGCTTTCTTT.

CDR3 loop: CASSSDTGELFF. CDR3 bases: TGTGCCAGCAGCTCCGACACCGGGGAGCTGTTTTTT. V and J are TRBV5-4 and TRBJ2-2; D not certain. The CDR3 is made up of 12 amino acids. Trimming took 3 bases from V and 3 from J, leaving 3 bases between them. The germline CDR1 and CDR2 sequences are SGHNT and YYREEE (reference sequence).

This clone showed up just a few times. The chain joins TRBV9 to TRBJ2-2; TRBD2 might be the D (6 bases). This CDR3 spans 17 amino acids. The germline V gene encodes CDR1 SGDLS and CDR2 YYNGEE. Trimming removed 3 bases at V and 4 bases at J, with 19 bases between. The CDR3 coding sequence is TGTGCCAGCAGCGCGGTCTTCGTCGGGAGCGGCACCGGGGAGCTGTTTTTT. This translates into CASSAVFVGSGTGELFF.

The chain combines TRBV7-9 with TRBJ2-3; 12 nucleotides agree with TRBD2. Trimming at V came to 2 bases and at J to 6 bases, leaving 12 bases not matched to a gene. Germline assignment: CDR1 SEHNR and CDR2 FQNEAQ (reference sequence). The CDR3 is 18 amino acids. CDR3 in DNA: TGTGCCAGCAGCTTAAAGTTGCTAGCGGGAGGGCCGGAGGATACGCAGTATTTT. Translating gives CASSLKLLAGGPEDTQYF.

The rearrangement links TRBV7-9 to TRBJ2-2; 8 bases line up with TRBD2. Germline V lookup: CDR1 SEHNR, CDR2 FQNEAQ (reference sequence). V trimming: 11 bases; J trimming: 1 base; junction bases outside the gene matches: 6. CDR3 size: 14 residues. The CDR3 protein is CAGLTSGNTGELFF. Here the CDR3 DNA reads TGTGCCGGCCTAACTAGCGGGAACACCGGGGAGCTGTTTTTT. The whole variable domain, filled in from reference TRBV7-9 and TRBJ2-2, reads DTGVSQNPRHKITKRGQNVTFRCDPISEHNRLYWYRQTLGQGPEFLTYFQNEAQLEKSRLLSDRFSAERPKGSFSTLEIQRTEQGDSAMYLCAGLTSGNTGELFFGEGSRLTVL.

This clone was found a few times. The rearrangement joins TRBV5-4 to TRBJ2-5, with TRBD1 matching 8 bases. Germline CDR1 is SGHNT and CDR2 is YYREEE (reference sequence). The length of the CDR3 is 14 residues. After removal of 5 bases from V and 5 bases from J, the junction contained 8 bases not matched to a gene. Written as DNA, the CDR3 is TGTGCCAGCAGGACCGACAGGGGCAGGGAGACCCAGTACTTC. Translation: CASRTDRGRETQYF.

The chain carries TRBV14 and TRBJ2-7; maybe TRBD2 (5 bases). Germline loops: CDR1 SGHDN, CDR2 FVKESK. This CDR3 spans 16 amino acids. Trimming removed 2 bases at V and 4 bases at J, with 18 bases between. CDR3 in DNA: TGTGCCAGCAGCCAAATACTTAGCAGCGGAGTATACGAGCAGTACTTC. Its protein is CASSQILSSGVYEQYF.

This clone has just a few counts. This chain uses TRBV5-1 with TRBJ2-1; D is possibly TRBD1 (5 bases). Trimming left V 4 bases short and J 4 bases short, with 9 bases between. Germline CDR1 is SGHRS and CDR2 is YFSETQ. The length of the CDR3 is 13 residues. The CDR3, as DNA: TGCGCCAGCAGCGTGACAGCGTACAATGAGCAGTTCTTC. Residues: CASSVTAYNEQFF.

This clone came up a few times. The genes are TRBV4-3 and TRBJ2-1, with D perhaps matching TRBD2 (6 bases). The CDR3 has 14 amino acids. CDR1 LGHNA and CDR2 YSLEER come from the germline V gene. V lost 1 base to trimming and J lost 5 bases, with 9 bases between them. The CDR3 DNA reads as TGCGCCAGCAGCCAAGGGAGGGCCGACAATGAGCAGTTCTTC. This codes for CASSQGRADNEQFF.